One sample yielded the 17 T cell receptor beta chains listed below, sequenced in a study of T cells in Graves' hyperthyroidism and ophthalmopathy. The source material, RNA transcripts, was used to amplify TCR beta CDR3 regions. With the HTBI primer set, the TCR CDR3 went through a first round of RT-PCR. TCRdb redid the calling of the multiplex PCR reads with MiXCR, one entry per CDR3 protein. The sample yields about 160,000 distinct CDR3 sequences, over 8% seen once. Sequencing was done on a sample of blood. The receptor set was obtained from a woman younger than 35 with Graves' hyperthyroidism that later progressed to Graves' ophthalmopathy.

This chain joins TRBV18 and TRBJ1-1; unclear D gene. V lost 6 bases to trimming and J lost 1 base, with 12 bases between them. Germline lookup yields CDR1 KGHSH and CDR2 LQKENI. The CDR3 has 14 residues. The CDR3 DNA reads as TGTGCCAGCTCGCTAACAAGGGAGAACACTGAAGCTTTCTTT. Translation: CASSLTRENTEAFF.

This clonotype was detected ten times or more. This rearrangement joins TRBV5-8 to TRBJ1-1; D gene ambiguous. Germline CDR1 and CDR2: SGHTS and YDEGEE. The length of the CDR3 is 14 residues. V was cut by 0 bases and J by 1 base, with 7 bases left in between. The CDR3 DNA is TGTGCCAGCAGCTTGGTGACGGGGAACACTGAAGCTTTCTTT. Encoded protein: CASSLVTGNTEAFF. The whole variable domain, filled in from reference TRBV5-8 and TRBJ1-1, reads EAGVTQSPTHLIKTRGQQATLRCSPISGHTSVYWYQQALGLGLQFLLWYDEGEERNRGNFPPRFSGRQFPNYSSELNVNALELEDSALYLCASSLVTGNTEAFFGQGTRLTVV.

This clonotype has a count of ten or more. The CDR3 loop is CASSFRIGGASSYNEQFF. CDR3 coding DNA: TGTGCCAGCAGTTTTCGAATCGGGGGGGCCAGCTCCTACAATGAGCAGTTCTTC. V usage is TRBV12-3 or TRBV12-4 and J usage is TRBJ2-1; 8 bases agree with TRBD2. V was clipped by 3 bases and J by 0 bases; unmatched bases: 10. The CDR3 totals 18 residues.

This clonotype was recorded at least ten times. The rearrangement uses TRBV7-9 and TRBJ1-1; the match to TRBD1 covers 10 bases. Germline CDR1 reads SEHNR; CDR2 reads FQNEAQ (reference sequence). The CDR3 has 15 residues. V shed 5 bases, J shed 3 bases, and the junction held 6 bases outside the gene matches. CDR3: CASSRRTGGDTEAFF. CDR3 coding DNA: TGTGCCAGCAGCCGAAGGACAGGGGGAGACACTGAAGCTTTCTTT.

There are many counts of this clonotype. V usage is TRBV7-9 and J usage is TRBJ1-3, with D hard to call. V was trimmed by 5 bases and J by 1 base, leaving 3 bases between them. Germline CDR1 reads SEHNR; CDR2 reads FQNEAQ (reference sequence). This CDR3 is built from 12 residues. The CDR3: CASSDSGNTIYF. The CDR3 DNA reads TGTGCCAGCAGCGATTCTGGAAACACCATATATTTT. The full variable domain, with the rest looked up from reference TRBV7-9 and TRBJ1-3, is DTGVSQNPRHKITKRGQNVTFRCDPISEHNRLYWYRQTLGQGPEFLTYFQNEAQLEKSRLLSDRFSAERPKGSFSTLEIQRTEQGDSAMYLCASSDSGNTIYFGEGSWLTVV.

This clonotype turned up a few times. CDR3 sequence (DNA): TGTGCCAGCAGCGTCTTAGCCGCGGGAGTTTCCTACAATGAGCAGTTCTTC. Residues: CASSVLAAGVSYNEQFF. This chain uses TRBV9 with TRBJ2-1; TRBD2 aligns across 7 bases. CDR3 length: 17 amino acids. V lost 2 bases, J lost 1 base, and 9 bases stayed unmatched. Germline V CDR1 and CDR2: SGDLS, YYNGEE. The full variable domain, rest sourced from reference TRBV9 and TRBJ2-1, is DSGVTQTPKHLITATGQRVTLRCSPRSGDLSVYWYQQSLDQGLQFLIQYYNGEERAKGNILERFSAQQFPDLHSELNLSSLELGDSALYFCASSVLAAGVSYNEQFFGPGTRLTVL.

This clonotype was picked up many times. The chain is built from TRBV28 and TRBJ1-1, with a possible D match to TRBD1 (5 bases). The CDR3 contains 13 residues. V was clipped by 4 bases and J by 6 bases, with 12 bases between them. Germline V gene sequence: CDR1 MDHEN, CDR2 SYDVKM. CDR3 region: CASSSQMTAEAFF. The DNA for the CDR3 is TGTGCCAGCAGTTCACAGATGACAGCTGAAGCTTTCTTT.

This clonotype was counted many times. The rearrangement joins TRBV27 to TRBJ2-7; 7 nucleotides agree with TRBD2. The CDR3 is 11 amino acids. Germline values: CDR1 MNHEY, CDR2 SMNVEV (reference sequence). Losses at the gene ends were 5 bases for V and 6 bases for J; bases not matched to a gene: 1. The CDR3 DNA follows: TGTGCCAGCAGTACGGGGGGCGAGCAGTACTTC. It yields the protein CASSTGGEQYF.

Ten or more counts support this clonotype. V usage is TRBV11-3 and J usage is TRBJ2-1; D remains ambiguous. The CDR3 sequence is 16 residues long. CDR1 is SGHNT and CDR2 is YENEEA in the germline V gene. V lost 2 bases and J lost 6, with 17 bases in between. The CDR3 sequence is CASSLSGFRSANEQFF. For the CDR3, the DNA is TGTGCCAGCAGCTTATCTGGTTTTCGGTCGGCCAATGAGCAGTTCTTC.

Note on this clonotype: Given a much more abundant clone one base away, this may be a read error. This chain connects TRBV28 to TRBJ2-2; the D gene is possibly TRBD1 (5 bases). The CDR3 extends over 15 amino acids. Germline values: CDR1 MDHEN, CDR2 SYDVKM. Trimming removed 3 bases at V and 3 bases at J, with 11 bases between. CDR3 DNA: TGTGCCAGCAGTTTCTACAGGAAAGACACCGGGGAGCTGTTTTTT. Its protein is CASSFYRKDTGELFF. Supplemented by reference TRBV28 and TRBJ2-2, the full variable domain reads DVKVTQSSRYLVKRTGEKVFLECVQDMDHENMFWYRQDPGLGLRLIYFSYDVKMKEKGDIPEGYSVSREKKERFSLILESASTNQTSMYLCASSFYRKDTGELFFGEGSRLTVL.

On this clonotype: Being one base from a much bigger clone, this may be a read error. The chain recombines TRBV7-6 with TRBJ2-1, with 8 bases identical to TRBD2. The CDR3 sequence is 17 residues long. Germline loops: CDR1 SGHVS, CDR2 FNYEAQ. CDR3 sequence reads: CASSLVGWTSIDNERFF. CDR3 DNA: TGTGCCAGCAGCTTAGTTGGTTGGACTAGCATCGACAATGAGCGGTTCTTC.

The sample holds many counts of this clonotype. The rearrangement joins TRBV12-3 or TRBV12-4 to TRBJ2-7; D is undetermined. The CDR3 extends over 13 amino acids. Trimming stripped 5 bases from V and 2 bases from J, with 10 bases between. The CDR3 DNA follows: TGTGCCAGCAGTCCCTCCCTGGCCTACGAGCAGTACTTC. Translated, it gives CASSPSLAYEQYF.

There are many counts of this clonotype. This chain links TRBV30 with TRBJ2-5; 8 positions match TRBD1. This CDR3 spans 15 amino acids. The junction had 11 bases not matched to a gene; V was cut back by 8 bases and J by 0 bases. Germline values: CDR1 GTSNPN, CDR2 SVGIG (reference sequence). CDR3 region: CAQQGGLGNQETQYF. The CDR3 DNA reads TGTGCCCAACAGGGGGGTCTCGGCAACCAAGAGACCCAGTACTTC.

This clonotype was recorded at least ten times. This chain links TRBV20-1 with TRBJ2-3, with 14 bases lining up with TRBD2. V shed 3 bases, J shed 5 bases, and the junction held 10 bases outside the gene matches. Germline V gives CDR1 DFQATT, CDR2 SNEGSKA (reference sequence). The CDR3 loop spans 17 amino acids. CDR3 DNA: TGCAGTGCTAGGACCGGGACTAGCGGGAGATGGAGAGATACGCAGTATTTT. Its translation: CSARTGTSGRWRDTQYF.

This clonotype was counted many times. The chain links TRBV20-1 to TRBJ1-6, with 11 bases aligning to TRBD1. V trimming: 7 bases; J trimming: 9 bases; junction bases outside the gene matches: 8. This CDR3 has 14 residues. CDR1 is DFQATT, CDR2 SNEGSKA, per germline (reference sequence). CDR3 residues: CSVARTGGVSPLHF. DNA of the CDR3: TGCAGTGTCGCAAGGACAGGGGGCGTTTCACCCCTCCACTTT.

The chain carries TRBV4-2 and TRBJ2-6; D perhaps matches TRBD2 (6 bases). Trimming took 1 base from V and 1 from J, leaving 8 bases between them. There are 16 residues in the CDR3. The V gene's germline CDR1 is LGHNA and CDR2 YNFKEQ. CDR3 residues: CASSQGRGSGANVLTF. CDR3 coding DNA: TGTGCCAGCAGCCAAGGGAGGGGATCTGGGGCCAACGTCCTGACTTTC.

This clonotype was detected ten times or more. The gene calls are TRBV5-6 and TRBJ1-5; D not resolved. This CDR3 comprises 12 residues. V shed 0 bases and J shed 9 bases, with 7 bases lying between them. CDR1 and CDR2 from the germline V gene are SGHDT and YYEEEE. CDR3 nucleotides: TGTGCCAGCAGCTTGGATCTGGGGCCCCAGCATTTT. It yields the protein CASSLDLGPQHF.